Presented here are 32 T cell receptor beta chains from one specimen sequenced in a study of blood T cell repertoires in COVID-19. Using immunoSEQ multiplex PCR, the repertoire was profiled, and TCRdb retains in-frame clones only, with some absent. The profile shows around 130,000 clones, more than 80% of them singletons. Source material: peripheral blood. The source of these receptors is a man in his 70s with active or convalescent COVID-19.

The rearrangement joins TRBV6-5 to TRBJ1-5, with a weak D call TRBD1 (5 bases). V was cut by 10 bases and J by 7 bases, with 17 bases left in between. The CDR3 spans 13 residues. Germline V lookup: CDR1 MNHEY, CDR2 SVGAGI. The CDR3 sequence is CATAGTGNQPQHF. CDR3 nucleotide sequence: TGTGCCACCGCAGGAACAGGTAACCAGCCCCAGCATTTT.

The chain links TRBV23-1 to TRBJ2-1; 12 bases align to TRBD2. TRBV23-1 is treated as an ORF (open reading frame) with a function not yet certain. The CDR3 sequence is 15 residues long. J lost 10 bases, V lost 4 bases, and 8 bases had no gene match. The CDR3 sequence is CASSRGTSGLSEQFF. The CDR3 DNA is TGCGCCAGCAGTCGAGGGACTAGCGGGTTATCGGAGCAGTTCTTC.

The CDR3 nucleotides read TGTGCCAGCAGCCCCATTTTTCCGGTAAATCCGAACAATGAGCAGTTCTTC. This sequence encodes CASSPIFPVNPNNEQFF. The chain couples TRBV11-2 to TRBJ2-1; no definite D call. The germline V gene has CDR1 SGHAT and CDR2 FQNNGV. CDR3 length: 17 residues. Trimming left V 5 bases short and J 5 bases short, with 22 bases between. Together with reference TRBV11-2 and TRBJ2-1, the CDR3 gives the full variable domain: EAGVAQSPRYKIIEKRQSVAFWCNPISGHATLYWYQQILGQGPKLLIQFQNNGVVDDSQLPKDRFSAERLKGVDSTLKIQPAKLEDSAVYLCASSPIFPVNPNNEQFFGPGTRLTVL.

DNA for the CDR3: TGTGCCAGCAGCCCGGGGGTTAGCGGTCCCACCTCCTACGAGCAGTACTTC. Translation: CASSPGVSGPTSYEQYF. This chain joins TRBV7-9 and TRBJ2-7; perhaps TRBD2 as D (6 bases). CDR3 size: 17 residues. The V and J ends lost 5 bases and 0 bases respectively, with 20 bases between them. The germline V gene encodes CDR1 SEHNR and CDR2 FQNEAQ (reference sequence).

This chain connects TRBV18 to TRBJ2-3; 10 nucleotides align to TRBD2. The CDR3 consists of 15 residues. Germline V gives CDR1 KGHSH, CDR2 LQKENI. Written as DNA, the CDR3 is TGTGCAGCGGCGGGTCTAGCGGGAGATGCAGATACGCAGTATTTT. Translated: CAAAGLAGDADTQYF.

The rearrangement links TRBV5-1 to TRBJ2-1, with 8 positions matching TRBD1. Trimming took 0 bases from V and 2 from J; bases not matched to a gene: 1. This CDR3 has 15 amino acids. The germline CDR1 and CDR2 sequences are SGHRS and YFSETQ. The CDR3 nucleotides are TGCGCCAGCAGCTTGGTGGGACAGGCCTACAATGAGCAGTTCTTC. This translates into CASSLVGQAYNEQFF.

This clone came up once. CDR3 in DNA: TGTGCCAGCAGTTGGGCAGGGGCTAATAATTCACCCCTCCACTTT. It codes for CASSWAGANNSPLHF. The rearrangement links TRBV6-6 to TRBJ1-6; possible D gene TRBD1, 6 bases. The CDR3 runs 15 residues. Germline values: CDR1 MNHNY, CDR2 SVGAGI (reference sequence). V was cut by 4 bases and J by 5 bases, with 12 bases left in between.

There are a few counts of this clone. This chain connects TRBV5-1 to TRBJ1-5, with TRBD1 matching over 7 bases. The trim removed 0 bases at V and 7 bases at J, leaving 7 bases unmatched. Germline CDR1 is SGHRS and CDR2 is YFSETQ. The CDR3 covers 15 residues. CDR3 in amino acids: CASSLGQGEGQPQHF. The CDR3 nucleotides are TGCGCCAGCAGCTTGGGACAGGGAGAGGGACAGCCCCAGCATTTT. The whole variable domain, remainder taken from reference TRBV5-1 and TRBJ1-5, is KAGVTQTPRYLIKTRGQQVTLSCSPISGHRSVSWYQQTPGQGLQFLFEYFSETQRNKGNFPGRFSGRQFSNSRSEMNVSTLELGDSALYLCASSLGQGEGQPQHFGDGTRLSIL.

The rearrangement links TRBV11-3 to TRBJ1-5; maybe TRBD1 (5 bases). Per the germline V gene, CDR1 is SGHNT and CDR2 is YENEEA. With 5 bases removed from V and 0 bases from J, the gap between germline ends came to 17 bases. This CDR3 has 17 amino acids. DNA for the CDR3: TGTGCCAGCAGCCCCGGGGGGGGGTTCTTTAGCAATCAGCCCCAGCATTTT. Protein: CASSPGGGFFSNQPQHF.

DNA of the CDR3: TGTGCCAGTAGTGCCGGGACAGGGGGGCCAGATACGCAGTATTTT. Its translation: CASSAGTGGPDTQYF. The chain employs TRBV19 and TRBJ2-3, with TRBD1 matching over 11 bases. Trimming removed 5 bases from V and 4 bases from J; junction bases left unmatched: 5. The CDR3 covers 15 residues. Germline assignment: CDR1 LNHDA and CDR2 SQIVND (reference sequence).

The CDR3 region is CASSSTTGGLGGYTF. The CDR3, as DNA: TGTGCCAGTAGTAGTACGACAGGGGGCCTCGGAGGCTACACCTTC. This chain joins TRBV19 and TRBJ1-2; 10 nucleotides line up with TRBD1. Trimming at V came to 4 bases and at J to 8 bases, leaving 10 bases not matched to a gene. The germline CDR1 and CDR2 sequences are LNHDA and SQIVND (reference sequence). The CDR3 sequence is 15 residues long.

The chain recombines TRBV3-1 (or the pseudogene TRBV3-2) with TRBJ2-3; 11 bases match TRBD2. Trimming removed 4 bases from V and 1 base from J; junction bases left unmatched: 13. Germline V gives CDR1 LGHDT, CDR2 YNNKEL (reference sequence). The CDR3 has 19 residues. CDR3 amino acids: CASSLRLAGFGGGTDTQYF. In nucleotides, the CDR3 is TGTGCCAGCAGCCTTCGACTAGCGGGATTTGGTGGGGGCACAGATACGCAGTATTTT.

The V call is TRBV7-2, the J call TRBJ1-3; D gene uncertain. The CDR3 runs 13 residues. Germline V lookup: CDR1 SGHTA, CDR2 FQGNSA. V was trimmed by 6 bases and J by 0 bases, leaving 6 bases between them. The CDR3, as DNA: TGTGCCAGCAGGAGGGACTCTGGAAACACCATATATTTT. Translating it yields CASRRDSGNTIYF.

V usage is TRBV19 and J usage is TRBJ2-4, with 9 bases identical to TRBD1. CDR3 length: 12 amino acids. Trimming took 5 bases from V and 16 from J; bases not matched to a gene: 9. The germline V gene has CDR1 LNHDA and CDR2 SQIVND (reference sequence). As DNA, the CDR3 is TGTGCCAGTAGTCCCCGGACAGGGGAAGGATACTTC. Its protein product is CASSPRTGEGYF.

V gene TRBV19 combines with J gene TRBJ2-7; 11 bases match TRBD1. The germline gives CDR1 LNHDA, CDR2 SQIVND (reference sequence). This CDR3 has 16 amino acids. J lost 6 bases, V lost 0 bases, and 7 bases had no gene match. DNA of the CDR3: TGTGCCAGTAGTATAGAGGGGACAGGGGGTATTCGCGAGCAGTACTTC. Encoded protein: CASSIEGTGGIREQYF.

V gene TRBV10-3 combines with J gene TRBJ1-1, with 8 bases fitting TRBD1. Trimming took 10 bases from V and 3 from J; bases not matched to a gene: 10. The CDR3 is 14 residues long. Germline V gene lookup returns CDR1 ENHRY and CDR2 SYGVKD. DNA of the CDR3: TGTGCCACACGGCTATCACAGGGGGACACTGAAGCTTTCTTT. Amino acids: CATRLSQGDTEAFF.

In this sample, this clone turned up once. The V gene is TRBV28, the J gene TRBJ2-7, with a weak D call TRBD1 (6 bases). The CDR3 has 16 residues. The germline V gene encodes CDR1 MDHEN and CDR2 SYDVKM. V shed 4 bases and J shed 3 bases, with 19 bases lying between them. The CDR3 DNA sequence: TGTGCCAGCAGTTCATCGGGATTCAAGGACAGCTACGAGCAGTACTTC. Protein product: CASSSSGFKDSYEQYF.

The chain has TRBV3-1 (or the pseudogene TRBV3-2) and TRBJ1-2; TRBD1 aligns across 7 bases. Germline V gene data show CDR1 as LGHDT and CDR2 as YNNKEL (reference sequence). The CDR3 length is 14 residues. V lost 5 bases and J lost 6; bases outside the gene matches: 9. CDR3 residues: CASSYRADRDGYTF. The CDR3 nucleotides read TGTGCCAGCAGCTACCGAGCTGACAGGGATGGCTACACCTTC.

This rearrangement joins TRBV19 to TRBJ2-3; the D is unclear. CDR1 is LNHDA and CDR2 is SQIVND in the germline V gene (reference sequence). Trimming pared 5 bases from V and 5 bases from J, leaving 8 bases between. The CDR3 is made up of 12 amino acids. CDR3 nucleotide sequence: TGTGCCAGTAGTTCCCAGATAGATACGCAGTATTTT. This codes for CASSSQIDTQYF. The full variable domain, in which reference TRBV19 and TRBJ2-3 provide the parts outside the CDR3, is DGGITQSPKYLFRKEGQNVTLSCEQNLNHDAMYWYRQDPGQGLRLIYYSQIVNDFQKGDIAEGYSVSREKKESFPLTVTSAQKNPTAFYLCASSSQIDTQYFGPGTRLTVL.

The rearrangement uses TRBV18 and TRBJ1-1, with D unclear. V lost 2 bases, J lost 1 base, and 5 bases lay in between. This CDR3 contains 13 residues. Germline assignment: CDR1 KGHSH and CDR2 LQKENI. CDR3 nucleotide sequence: TGTGCCAGCTCACCAGCGGCGAACACTGAAGCTTTCTTT. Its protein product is CASSPAANTEAFF.

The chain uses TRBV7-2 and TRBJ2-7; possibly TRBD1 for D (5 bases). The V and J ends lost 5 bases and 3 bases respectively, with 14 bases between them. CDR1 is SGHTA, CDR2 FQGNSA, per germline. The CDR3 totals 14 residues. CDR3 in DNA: TGTGCCAGCAGCCCTAGACAGATTATCTACGAGCAGTACTTC. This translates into CASSPRQIIYEQYF.

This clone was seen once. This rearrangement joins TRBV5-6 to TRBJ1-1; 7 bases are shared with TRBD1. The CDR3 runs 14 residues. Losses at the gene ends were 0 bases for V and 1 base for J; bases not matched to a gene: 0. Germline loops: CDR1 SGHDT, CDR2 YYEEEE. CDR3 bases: TGTGCCAGCAGCTTGGACAGGGGGAACACTGAAGCTTTCTTT. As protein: CASSLDRGNTEAFF.

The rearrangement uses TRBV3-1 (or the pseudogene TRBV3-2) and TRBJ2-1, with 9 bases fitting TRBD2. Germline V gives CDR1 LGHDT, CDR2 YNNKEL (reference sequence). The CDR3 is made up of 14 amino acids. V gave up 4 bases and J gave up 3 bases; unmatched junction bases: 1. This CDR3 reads CASSRTSVYNEQFF. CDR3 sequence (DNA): TGTGCCAGCAGCCGGACTAGCGTCTACAATGAGCAGTTCTTC.

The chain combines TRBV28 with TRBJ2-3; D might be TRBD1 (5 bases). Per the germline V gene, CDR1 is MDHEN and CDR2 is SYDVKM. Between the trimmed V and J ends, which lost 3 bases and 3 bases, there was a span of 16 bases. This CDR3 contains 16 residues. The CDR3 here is CASSFKGVSQTDTQYF. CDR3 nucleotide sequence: TGTGCCAGCAGTTTTAAAGGGGTTAGCCAAACAGATACGCAGTATTTT.

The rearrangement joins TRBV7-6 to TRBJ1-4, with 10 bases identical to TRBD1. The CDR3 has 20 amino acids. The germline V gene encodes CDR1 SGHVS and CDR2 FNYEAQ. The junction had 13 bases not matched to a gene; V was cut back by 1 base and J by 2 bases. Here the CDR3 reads CASSLGDPGQGPWTNEKLFF. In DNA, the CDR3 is TGTGCCAGCAGCTTAGGGGATCCGGGACAGGGGCCATGGACTAATGAAAAACTGTTTTTT.

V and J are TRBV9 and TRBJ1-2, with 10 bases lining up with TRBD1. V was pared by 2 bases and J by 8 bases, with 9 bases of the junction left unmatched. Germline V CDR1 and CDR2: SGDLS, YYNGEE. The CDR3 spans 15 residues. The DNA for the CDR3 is TGTGCCAGCAGCGTCGGGACAGGGGATCGTGAGGGCTACACCTTC. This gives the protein CASSVGTGDREGYTF. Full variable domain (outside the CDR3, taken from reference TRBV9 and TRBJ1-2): DSGVTQTPKHLITATGQRVTLRCSPRSGDLSVYWYQQSLDQGLQFLIQYYNGEERAKGNILERFSAQQFPDLHSELNLSSLELGDSALYFCASSVGTGDREGYTFGSGTRLTVV.

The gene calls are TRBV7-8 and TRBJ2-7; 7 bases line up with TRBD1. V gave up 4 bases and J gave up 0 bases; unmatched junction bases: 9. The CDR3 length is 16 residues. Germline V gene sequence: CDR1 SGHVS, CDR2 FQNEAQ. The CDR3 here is CASSSPQGQSSYEQYF. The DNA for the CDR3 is TGTGCCAGCAGCTCACCCCAGGGACAGAGCTCCTACGAGCAGTACTTC.

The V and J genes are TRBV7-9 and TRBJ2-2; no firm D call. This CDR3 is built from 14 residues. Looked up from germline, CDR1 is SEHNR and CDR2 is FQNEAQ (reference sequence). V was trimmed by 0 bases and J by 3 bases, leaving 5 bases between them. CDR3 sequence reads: CASSLALDTGELFF. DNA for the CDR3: TGTGCCAGCAGCTTAGCCCTAGACACCGGGGAGCTGTTTTTT.

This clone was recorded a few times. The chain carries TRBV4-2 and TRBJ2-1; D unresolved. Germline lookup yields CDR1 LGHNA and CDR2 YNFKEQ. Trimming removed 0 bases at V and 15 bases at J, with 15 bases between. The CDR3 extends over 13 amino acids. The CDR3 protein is CASSQDKIPSAFF. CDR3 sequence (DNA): TGTGCCAGCAGCCAAGATAAGATCCCCAGTGCGTTCTTC.

CDR3 nucleotides: TGTGCCAGCACGCTAGCGGGACCATATAGCACAGATACGCAGTATTTT. This encodes CASTLAGPYSTDTQYF. The chain carries TRBV28 and TRBJ2-3; TRBD2 matches at 9 bases. Unmatched junction bases numbered 8, after V lost 7 bases and J lost 0 bases. The CDR3 runs 16 residues. In germline, CDR1 is MDHEN, CDR2 SYDVKM.

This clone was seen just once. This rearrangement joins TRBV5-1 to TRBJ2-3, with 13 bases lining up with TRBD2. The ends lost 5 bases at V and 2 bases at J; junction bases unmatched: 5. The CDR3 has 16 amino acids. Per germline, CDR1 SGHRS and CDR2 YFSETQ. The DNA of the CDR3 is TGCGCCAGCAGACTAGCGGGAGGGCTCGACACAGATACGCAGTATTTT. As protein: CASRLAGGLDTDTQYF.

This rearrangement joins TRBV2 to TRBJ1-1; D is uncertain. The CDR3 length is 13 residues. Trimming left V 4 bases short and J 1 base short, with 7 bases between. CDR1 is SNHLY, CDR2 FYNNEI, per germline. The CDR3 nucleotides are TGTGCCAGCAGTGCTTGGAGGAACACTGAAGCTTTCTTT. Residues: CASSAWRNTEAFF. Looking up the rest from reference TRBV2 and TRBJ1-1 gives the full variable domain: EPEVTQTPSHQVTQMGQEVILRCVPISNHLYFYWYRQILGQKVEFLVSFYNNEISEKSEIFDDQFSVERPDGSNFTLKIRSTKLEDSAMYFCASSAWRNTEAFFGQGTRLTVV.